These 24 T cell receptor beta chains share one sample of origin, sequenced in a study of blood T cells in healthy people across ages. Next came a second PCR, run for roughly 7 to 12 cycles, which used a sample-barcoded 5' primer along with a J-beta primer mix. TCRdb itself ran the 5' RACE reads through MiXCR, one entry per CDR3 protein. The sample includes fewer than 1.5 million distinct CDR3 sequences, approximately 42% of them seen just once. Source material: blood. These receptors all stem from a woman aged 18 to 35 in good health.

The rearrangement links TRBV12-3 or TRBV12-4 to TRBJ1-2; maybe TRBD1 (5 bases). V gave up 4 bases and J gave up 4 bases, with 16 bases separating them. The length of the CDR3 is 15 residues. The CDR3 nucleotides are TGTGCCAGCAGTTCCCGACAGCCTTCGGGCTATGGCTACACCTTC. Translating it yields CASSSRQPSGYGYTF.

This clonotype was seen repeatedly, ten times or more. This chain links TRBV7-2 with TRBJ2-3; 11 bases match TRBD2. CDR1 SGHTA and CDR2 FQGNSA come from the germline V gene. The CDR3 extends over 16 amino acids. V shed 3 bases and J 0 bases; nucleotides not matched to a gene: 2. The chain's CDR3 is CASSFRLAGSTDTQYF. CDR3 in DNA: TGTGCCAGCAGCTTCCGACTAGCGGGAAGCACAGATACGCAGTATTTT.

The rearrangement joins TRBV5-5 to TRBJ2-7; the match to TRBD1 covers 10 bases. CDR3 length: 15 residues. The trim removed 5 bases at V and 3 bases at J, leaving 8 bases unmatched. The germline V gene encodes CDR1 SGHKS and CDR2 YYEKEE (reference sequence). CDR3 in DNA: TGTGCCAGCAGTCCGGGGACAGGGGCCGACTACGAGCAGTACTTC. This translates into CASSPGTGADYEQYF.

The J gene is TRBJ1-5, the V gene TRBV11-2; maybe TRBD1 (5 bases). Trimming stripped 5 bases from V and 6 bases from J, with 14 bases between. CDR1 and CDR2 from the germline V gene are SGHAT and FQNNGV. The length of the CDR3 is 14 residues. The CDR3 protein is CASSVGWGGQPQHF. CDR3 in DNA: TGTGCCAGCAGCGTAGGCTGGGGCGGTCAGCCCCAGCATTTT.

The J gene is TRBJ1-1, the V gene TRBV6-6; tentatively, D is TRBD1 (6 bases). CDR1 MNHNY and CDR2 SVGAGI come from the germline V gene (reference sequence). Between the trimmed V and J ends, which lost 6 bases and 11 bases, there was a span of 13 bases. The CDR3 runs 11 residues. CDR3 nucleotide sequence: TGTGCCAGCAGCCCAACAGGGATGGCTTTCTTT. This sequence encodes CASSPTGMAFF.

This chain joins TRBV6-1 and TRBJ2-7; the D gene is possibly TRBD1 (6 bases). V lost 6 bases to trimming and J lost 6 bases, with 15 bases between them. CDR1 and CDR2 (germline): MNHNS, SASEGT. The CDR3 has 13 amino acids. The DNA of the CDR3 is TGTGCCAGCAGCGGGACACAACGGGGCGAGCAGTACTTC. This sequence encodes CASSGTQRGEQYF.

The table lists this clonotype with a few counts. The J gene is TRBJ1-4, the V gene TRBV15; D ambiguous. V shed 6 bases and J shed 4 bases, with 9 bases lying between them. Germline V gives CDR1 LNHNV, CDR2 YYDKDF (reference sequence). The CDR3 length is 13 residues. The CDR3 sequence is CATRAAGNEKLFF. The CDR3 DNA follows: TGTGCCACCAGGGCGGCGGGTAATGAAAAACTGTTTTTT.

Points on this clonotype: Relative to the germline gene, one junction end is altered; a read error may explain this. The chain employs TRBV3-1 and TRBJ1-6, with 7 nucleotides matching TRBD1. The CDR3 consists of 16 residues. Germline loops: CDR1 LGHDT, CDR2 YNNKEL (reference sequence). DNA for the CDR3: TGTGCCAGCAGCCCTAGTACCGGGACAGAGAATTCACCCCCCCACTTT. Translation: CASSPSTGTENSPPHF.

In this sample, this clonotype turned up a few times. The chain carries TRBV7-2 and TRBJ2-7, with unresolved D. The CDR3 is 13 amino acids. Trimming stripped 8 bases from V and 2 bases from J, with 13 bases between. Germline V gene lookup returns CDR1 SGHTA and CDR2 FQGNSA. CDR3 amino acids: CASADGSTYEQYF. CDR3 nucleotide sequence: TGTGCCAGCGCCGACGGCAGCACCTACGAGCAGTACTTC.

This chain links TRBV7-6 with TRBJ2-1; a possible D gene is TRBD1 (6 bases). The CDR3 is 14 residues long. Germline CDR1 reads SGHVS; CDR2 reads FNYEAQ. V was trimmed by 6 bases and J by 8 bases, leaving 17 bases between them. CDR3 DNA: TGTGCCAGCAGTTCAGGGGCCTACGGCGATGAGCAGTTCTTC. This translates into CASSSGAYGDEQFF.

This clonotype showed up just a few times. J is TRBJ2-5 and V is TRBV29-1, with D unclear. The CDR3 is 13 residues long. Germline V gene lookup returns CDR1 SQVTM and CDR2 ANQGSEA. Trimming cost V 4 bases and J 5 bases, with 14 bases left between them. The CDR3 spells CSVAQTVGETQYF. The DNA of the CDR3 is TGCAGCGTTGCTCAGACCGTCGGCGAGACCCAGTACTTC.

This clonotype was seen just once. The gene calls are TRBV10-3 and TRBJ2-7, with D possibly being TRBD1 or TRBD2 (5 bases each). The end of the DNA is better explained by TRBJ2-5, so the J call may be wrong. The germline V gene encodes CDR1 ENHRY and CDR2 SYGVKD. This CDR3 is built from 14 residues. In nucleotides, the CDR3 is TGTGCCATCAGTGGGCCCGGGGCGGGAGAGACCCAGTACTTC. It yields the protein CAISGPGAGETQYF.

This chain connects TRBV27 to TRBJ1-5, with unresolved D. The germline V gene has CDR1 MNHEY and CDR2 SMNVEV (reference sequence). V lost 4 bases and J 6 bases, leaving 10 bases between the germline ends. This CDR3 spans 13 amino acids. The CDR3 protein is CASSSSLGQPQHF. The CDR3 DNA follows: TGTGCCAGCAGTTCCTCCCTGGGTCAGCCCCAGCATTTT.

In this sample, this clonotype turned up a few times. The genes are TRBV7-9 and TRBJ2-1, with 12 bases that match TRBD2. Looked up from germline, CDR1 is SEHNR and CDR2 is FQNEAQ (reference sequence). CDR3 length: 18 residues. Trimming removed 5 bases from V and 3 bases from J; junction bases left unmatched: 11. This CDR3 is CASSETSGSSAFYNEQFF. CDR3 nucleotide sequence: TGTGCCAGCAGCGAGACTAGCGGGAGTTCAGCGTTCTACAATGAGCAGTTCTTC.

This clonotype showed up just a few times. The chain links TRBV6-1 to TRBJ2-7, with 10 bases fitting TRBD1. CDR1 MNHNS and CDR2 SASEGT come from the germline V gene. V lost 5 bases and J lost 5; bases outside the gene matches: 3. The CDR3 has 13 residues. The CDR3 loop is CASSLTGGHEQYF. The CDR3 region has the DNA TGTGCCAGCAGTTTGACAGGGGGCCACGAGCAGTACTTC.

The CDR3 DNA reads as TGTGCCAGCACCGATAGTAGCGGGGGCCCGGGTGAGCAGTTCTTC. This encodes CASTDSSGGPGEQFF. The rearrangement links TRBV27 to TRBJ2-1, with 9 nucleotides matching TRBD2. Germline lookup yields CDR1 MNHEY and CDR2 SMNVEV (reference sequence). Losses at the gene ends were 7 bases for V and 9 bases for J; bases not matched to a gene: 13. The CDR3 length is 15 residues.

The rearrangement uses TRBV28 and TRBJ2-7; tentatively, D is TRBD2 (6 bases). The J call is uncertain, as TRBJ2-5 better fits the DNA end. Germline CDR1 MDHEN, CDR2 SYDVKM. CDR3 length equals 14 residues. This CDR3 is CASNGAGGLETQYF. Here the CDR3 DNA reads TGTGCCAGCAATGGGGCCGGGGGACTAGAGACCCAGTACTTC.

This sequence joins TRBV7-2 and TRBJ2-1; tentatively, D is TRBD1 (6 bases). Germline CDR1 SGHTA, CDR2 FQGNSA. Trimming cost V 5 bases and J 5 bases, with 10 bases left between them. The CDR3 totals 13 residues. The CDR3 DNA sequence: TGTGCCAGCAGCATCGGACAGAACAATGAGCAGTTCTTC. This translates into CASSIGQNNEQFF. Based on the CDR3 plus reference TRBV7-2 and TRBJ2-1, the full variable domain is GAGVSQSPSNKVTEKGKDVELRCDPISGHTALYWYRQSLGQGLEFLIYFQGNSAPDKSGLPSDRFSAERTGGSVSTLTIQRTQQEDSAVYLCASSIGQNNEQFFGPGTRLTVL.

The chain carries TRBV5-1 and TRBJ1-2, with D perhaps TRBD1 (5 bases). Trimming took 4 bases from V and 4 from J, leaving 14 bases between them. This CDR3 comprises 14 residues. The V gene's germline CDR1 is SGHRS and CDR2 YFSETQ. CDR3 DNA: TGCGCCAGCAGCACGGGGGACGGTGGCTATGGCTACACCTTC. Protein product: CASSTGDGGYGYTF.

The rearrangement links TRBV20-1 to TRBJ1-1; D is unclear. This CDR3 is built from 11 residues. The V gene's germline CDR1 is DFQATT and CDR2 SNEGSKA (reference sequence). V lost 3 bases and J 4 bases, leaving 6 bases between the germline ends. The CDR3 loop is CSASSPTEAFF. Here the CDR3 DNA reads TGCAGTGCTAGTTCCCCCACTGAAGCTTTCTTT.

In its sample, this clonotype was seen a few times. V usage is TRBV6-1 and J usage is TRBJ2-7; tentative D call: TRBD2 (6 bases). The CDR3 has 14 amino acids. V lost 4 bases, J lost 3 bases, and 13 bases lay in between. The germline V gene encodes CDR1 MNHNS and CDR2 SASEGT. The CDR3 sequence: CASSVISGNYEQYF. As DNA, the CDR3 is TGTGCCAGCAGTGTAATTAGCGGAAACTACGAGCAGTACTTC.

The sample holds one count of this clonotype. CDR3 DNA sequence: TGCAGTGCTAGCCGAGCGGCCCAACAAGAGACCCAGTACTTC. As protein: CSASRAAQQETQYF. This chain uses TRBV20-1 with TRBJ2-4; D is perhaps TRBD2 (5 bases). Near its end, the DNA agrees better with TRBJ2-5, so the J call may be wrong. The CDR3 extends over 14 amino acids. Per germline, CDR1 DFQATT and CDR2 SNEGSKA (reference sequence).

The chain recombines TRBV2 with TRBJ2-1; the D gene is possibly TRBD2 (6 bases). Trimming stripped 7 bases from V and 0 bases from J, with 28 bases between. Germline CDR1 SNHLY, CDR2 FYNNEI. This CDR3 contains 20 residues. The CDR3 sequence: CASMGSRGTGGRSSYNEQFF. DNA of the CDR3: TGTGCCAGCATGGGGTCTCGAGGGACTGGTGGGAGGTCCTCCTACAATGAGCAGTTCTTC.

The rearrangement links TRBV4-1 to TRBJ2-1; 9 bases map to TRBD2. V was pared by 0 bases and J by 4 bases, with 10 bases of the junction left unmatched. There are 18 residues in the CDR3. The germline V gene encodes CDR1 MGHRA and CDR2 YSYEKL. For the CDR3, the DNA is TGCGCCAGCAGCCAAGACCCTCCTGTAGCGGGAGCATACAATGAGCAGTTCTTC. Residues: CASSQDPPVAGAYNEQFF.